This TCR beta chain was obtained from a study of blood T cell repertoires in COVID-19. Study in general: Acute and convalescent COVID-19 samples came from the United States, Italy and Spain. The cDNA or gDNA used as material had been derived from T cells, B-cell-depleted T cells, or PBMCs.

In the authors' workflow: Estimated nucleated cell counts came from reference gene primer amplification. The data were produced by immunoSEQ multiplex PCR, yet TCRdb's version contains in-frame clones alone and is incomplete. The V and J calls and clone size are taken from that table; D and trimming were inferred from the DNA. This table holds about 96,000 clones, 65% to 85% found once. The CDR3 loop spans 14 amino acids. V dropped 6 bases and J dropped 2; count of bases not matched to a gene: 2. The germline gives CDR1 SNHLY, CDR2 FYNNEI. This sequence joins TRBV2 and TRBJ2-1, with 9 nucleotides matching TRBD2. The TCR originated in a woman aged 55 to 70 with acute or convalescent COVID-19. Sequencing was performed on peripheral blood. For the CDR3, the DNA is TGTGCCAGCAGGCTAGCGGGGACCTACAATGAGCAGTTCTTC. This encodes CASRLAGTYNEQFF.